The entry that follows covers one TCR beta chain sequence. The antigen this receptor binds is unknown. Base qualities are not provided; no much larger clone lies one nucleotide away. All donors were healthy Caucasians. The twin cohort comprised three pairs of female monozygotic twins, all aged about 18 to 30 years. Positive isolation kits from Invitrogen were used to isolate CD4+ and CD8+ T cell populations. The library was made by 5' RACE. Sequencing relied on an Illumina HiSeq 2000. A universal primer binding site was added through template switching, and the final cDNA carried a unique molecular identifier so that TCR cDNA molecules could be counted accurately. First-strand cDNA for TCR alpha and beta chains was synthesized from specific primers in the conserved constant-segment region. To control for contamination, every cDNA library was double barcoded, receiving both a SMART-Mk sample barcode and Illumina barcodes. TruSeq adapter sequences and Illumina sample barcodes were added in two successive PCR steps. Sequencing of the TCR alpha and beta cDNA libraries was done on the Illumina HiSeq platform using custom primers. For the original study's pipeline: MiGEC was used to process raw reads and extract unique molecular identifiers, and MiXCR was used to find CDR3 positions. Recombination models were inferred per individual with the repgenHMM and IGoR tools using an EM algorithm. The tcR package in R was used for shared clonotype analysis, with sharing normalized by the product of cloneset sizes. To study raw recombination free of thymic and clonal selection effects, out-of-frame nonproductive sequences were analyzed. The public sequencing data were trimmed at Q25 with fastp and processed into clonotypes with MiXCR by TCRdb, which kept only in-frame beta chains. Under each unique CDR3 protein, matching rows form one entry showing the most common genes and DNA. The V and J calls and clone size are TCRdb's, not the authors'. This sample lists around 500,000 distinct CDR3 sequences; 13% to 15% were detected once. The ten most abundant clones make up about 0.52% of the sample.

The cysteine opens and the phenylalanine closes a CDR3 of 13 amino acids. Only CDR3 DNA is held: 39 bases, read in frame from base 1. V is clipped by 1 base and J by 0 bases, and the sequence between their germline boundaries is 4 bases long. The germline V gene provides CDR1 SGDLS and CDR2 YYNGEE. The sample comes from a study of identical twins (dated by TCRdb to the mid-2010s). For the wider study: To test whether fetal clonotypes persist, the study used deep sequencing on TCR alpha and beta repertoires from monozygotic twins, unrelated adults of various ages, and cord blood. To rule out contamination, replicate twin experiments were performed at different times with different library preparation protocols. The research as a whole found: Because the same donors could not be followed over many years, conclusions were based on cross-sectional statistical analysis. In monozygotic twins, out-of-frame TCR alpha sharing was systematically underestimated by recombination models, although the models agreed with sharing between unrelated individuals. Out-of-frame TCR alpha sequences shared between twins showed an excess of low generation-probability sequences compared with coincidental sharing between unrelated individuals. Invariant T cells such as MAIT and iNKT could partly confound zero-insertion analyses, although diverse VJ usage argued against such confounding for most clonotypes. Abundant cord blood beta clonotypes had fewer insertions, young adult naive repertoires showed a similar but weaker trend, and memory repertoires showed no such trend. The excess sharing between twins in beta out-of-frame sequences was weaker because fewer shared sequences reduced the signal-to-noise ratio.

This sample also appeared in a second study, on yellow fever vaccine responses in identical twins. From that second study: According to the authors, in identical twins the way T cells responded to vaccination appeared partly convergent and partly personalized. The study precisely tracked vaccine-responding T cell clones in identical twins.

The chain links TRBV9 with TRBJ1-1; the D gene remains uncertain. The clonotype comes from a woman in her late teens or twenties in good health. The sequenced sample consisted of CD4+ T cells sorted from blood. The CDR3 reads as follows: CASSVKVNTEAFF. The sequenced DNA: TGTGCCAGCAGCGTAAAAGTGAACACTGAAGCTTTCTTT.